Following are 10 T cell receptor beta chains from one sample sequenced in a study of blood T cells in healthy people across ages. Through a sample-barcoded 5' primer and a J-beta primer mix, a second PCR was run for roughly 6 to 11 cycles. TCRdb independently ran MiXCR on the 5' RACE reads; one entry per CDR3 protein. The sample shows roughly 1,500,000 distinct CDR3 sequences, about 32% of them seen only once. Material for sequencing was blood. The receptors stem from a young woman in good health.

This clonotype occurred a few times. The J gene is TRBJ1-1, the V gene TRBV20-1; TRBD1 agrees at 7 bases. Per the germline V gene, CDR1 is DFQATT and CDR2 is SNEGSKA (reference sequence). The CDR3 contains 14 residues. The J segment lost 6 bases and the V segment lost 4 bases, leaving 11 bases of the junction unmatched. The CDR3 sequence is CSATTTTGRSEAFF. The CDR3 DNA reads TGCAGTGCTACCACGACGACAGGGAGGTCTGAAGCTTTCTTT.

The chain has TRBV30 and TRBJ1-2; 10 bases are shared with TRBD1. The CDR3 is made up of 12 amino acids. Per germline, CDR1 GTSNPN and CDR2 SVGIG (reference sequence). The CDR3: CAWDRGWDGYTF. The CDR3, as DNA: TGTGCTTGGGACAGGGGATGGGATGGCTACACCTTC.

V is TRBV2 and J is TRBJ1-1; D is possibly TRBD1 (5 bases). Germline values: CDR1 SNHLY, CDR2 FYNNEI. V lost 6 bases and J lost 5, with 22 bases in between. CDR3 length: 16 amino acids. In DNA, the CDR3 is TGTGCCAGCAGCAGAGATTATCCAGGGAGGGGTACTGAAGCTTTCTTT. The encoded protein is CASSRDYPGRGTEAFF.

This clonotype is a singleton in its sample. Possible read error: a much larger clone is one base away. The chain is built from TRBV12-3 or TRBV12-4 and TRBJ2-2; TRBD2 matches 7 bases. The CDR3 runs to 14 residues. Written as DNA, the CDR3 is TGTGCCAGTATCGGACTAGAGATAACCGGGGAGCGGTTTTTT. It is translated as CASIGLEITGERFF.

As to this clonotype: A clone one base away is much larger, so this may be a read error. The chain links TRBV11-2 to TRBJ2-2; no clear D. This CDR3 spans 13 amino acids. The germline V gene encodes CDR1 SGHAT and CDR2 FQNNGV. Trimming removed 0 bases from V and 4 bases from J, with 3 bases in between. The CDR3 spells CASSLEPTGELFF. The CDR3 DNA reads as TGTGCCAGCAGCTTAGAGCCCACCGGGGAGCTGTTTTTT.

The gene calls are TRBV2 and TRBJ2-1, with 10 bases matching TRBD1. The CDR3 runs 14 residues. Unmatched junction bases numbered 6, after V lost 7 bases and J lost 6 bases. CDR1 is SNHLY, CDR2 FYNNEI, per germline. Written as DNA, the CDR3 is TGTGCCAGCAAGTACGACAGGGGGCGCAATGAGCAGTTCTTC. Translating it yields CASKYDRGRNEQFF.

This clonotype has just a few counts. In DNA form, the CDR3 reads TGTGCCAGCAGCCCAAGGGGGCGGGGGGGCGGTAATGAGCAGTTCTTC. Translated: CASSPRGRGGGNEQFF. V is TRBV7-3 and J is TRBJ2-1; TRBD2 matches 9 bases. V shed 5 bases, J shed 7 bases, and the junction held 12 bases outside the gene matches. Per germline, CDR1 SGHTA and CDR2 FQGTGA. The CDR3 loop spans 16 amino acids.

This clonotype turned up a few times. V and J are TRBV12-5 and TRBJ2-7; tentative D call: TRBD2 (6 bases). This CDR3 has 16 residues. Per germline, CDR1 LGHNT and CDR2 FRNRAP. The germline V and J ends were trimmed by 4 bases and 1 base, with 17 bases remaining between them. The CDR3 protein is CASGYRASETSYEQYF. The CDR3 region has the DNA TGTGCTAGTGGTTATCGCGCTAGCGAGACATCCTACGAGCAGTACTTC.

V is TRBV4-1 and J is TRBJ1-1; D perhaps matches TRBD1 (5 bases). Trimming removed 0 bases at V and 1 base at J, with 12 bases between. The CDR3 runs 16 residues. Germline-derived CDR1 and CDR2 are MGHRA and YSYEKL. CDR3: CASSQEERGGNTEAFF. The CDR3 region has the DNA TGCGCCAGCAGCCAAGAAGAACGGGGGGGGAACACTGAAGCTTTCTTT.

This clonotype showed up just a few times. The rearrangement joins TRBV29-1 to TRBJ1-5; TRBD1 is a possible D gene (5 bases). Germline V lookup: CDR1 SQVTM, CDR2 ANQGSEA. CDR3 length equals 13 residues. Between the trimmed V and J ends, which lost 7 bases and 2 bases, there was a span of 12 bases. The CDR3 DNA follows: TGCAGCGCTTCGAGGGGCCGCAATCAGCCCCAGCATTTT. This sequence encodes CSASRGRNQPQHF.